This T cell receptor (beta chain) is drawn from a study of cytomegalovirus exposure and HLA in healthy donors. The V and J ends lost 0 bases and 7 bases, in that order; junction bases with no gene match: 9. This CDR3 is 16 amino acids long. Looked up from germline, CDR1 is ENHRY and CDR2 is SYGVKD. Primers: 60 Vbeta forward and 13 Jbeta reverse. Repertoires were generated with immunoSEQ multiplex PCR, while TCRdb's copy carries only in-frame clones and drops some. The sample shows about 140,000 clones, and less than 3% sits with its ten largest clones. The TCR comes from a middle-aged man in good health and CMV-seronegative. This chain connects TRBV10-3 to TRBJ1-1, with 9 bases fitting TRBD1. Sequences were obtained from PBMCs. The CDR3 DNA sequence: TGTGCCATCAGTGAGTCGGCCGGGACAGGGCGGGTTGAAGCTTTCTTT. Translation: CAISESAGTGRVEAFF.